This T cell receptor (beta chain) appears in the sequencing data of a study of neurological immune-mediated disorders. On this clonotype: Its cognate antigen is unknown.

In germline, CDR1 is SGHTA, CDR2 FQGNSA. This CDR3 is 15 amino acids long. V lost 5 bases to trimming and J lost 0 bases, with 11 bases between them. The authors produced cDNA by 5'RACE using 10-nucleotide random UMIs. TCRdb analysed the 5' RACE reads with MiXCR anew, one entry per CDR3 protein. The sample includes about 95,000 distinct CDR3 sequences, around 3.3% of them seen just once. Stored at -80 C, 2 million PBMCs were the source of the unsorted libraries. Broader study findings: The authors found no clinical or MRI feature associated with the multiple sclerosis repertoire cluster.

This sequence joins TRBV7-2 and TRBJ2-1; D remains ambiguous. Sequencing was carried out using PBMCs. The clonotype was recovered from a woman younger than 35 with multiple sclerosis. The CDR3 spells CASSPARHSYNEQFF. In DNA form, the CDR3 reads TGTGCCAGCAGCCCGGCTAGGCACTCCTACAATGAGCAGTTCTTC.